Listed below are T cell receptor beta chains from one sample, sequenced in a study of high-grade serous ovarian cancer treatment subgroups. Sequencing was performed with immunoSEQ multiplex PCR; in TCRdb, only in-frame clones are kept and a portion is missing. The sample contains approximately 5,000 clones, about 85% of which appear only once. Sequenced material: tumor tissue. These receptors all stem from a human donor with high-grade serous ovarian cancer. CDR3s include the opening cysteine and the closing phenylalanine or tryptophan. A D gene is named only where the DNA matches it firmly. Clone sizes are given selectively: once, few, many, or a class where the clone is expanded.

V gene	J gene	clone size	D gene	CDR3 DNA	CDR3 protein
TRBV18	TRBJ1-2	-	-	TGTGCCAGCTCACCATTAGCTTTCGACTATGGCTACACCTTC	CASSPLAFDYGYTF
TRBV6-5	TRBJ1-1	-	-	TGTGCCAGCACGAAGGGGACGCACACTGAAGCTTTCTTT	CASTKGTHTEAFF
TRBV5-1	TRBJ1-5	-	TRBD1	TGCGCCAGCAGCTCAACAGGGGAGAATAGCAATCAGCCCCAGCATTTT	CASSSTGENSNQPQHF
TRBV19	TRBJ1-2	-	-	TGTGCCAGTAGTATAGTTGTAGGGGTTCAGTCAGATGGCTACACCTTC	CASSIVVGVQSDGYTF
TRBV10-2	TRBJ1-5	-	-	TGCGCCAGCAGTGATTATAGCAATCAGCCCCAGCATTTT	CASSDYSNQPQHF
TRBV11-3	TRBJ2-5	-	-	TGTGCCAGCAGCCTATCGGGACTCCGGACAGAGACCCAGTACTTC	CASSLSGLRTETQYF
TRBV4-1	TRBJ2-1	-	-	TGCGCCAGCAGCCAAGATAGGCCGCCGCCACGCGATGAGCAGTTCTTC	CASSQDRPPPRDEQFF
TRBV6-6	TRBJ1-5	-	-	TGTGCCAGCAGTTTCCTTAATCAGCCCCAGCATTTT	CASSFLNQPQHF
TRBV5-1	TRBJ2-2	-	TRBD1	TGCGCCAGCAGGGGGACAGGGGAATACACCGGGGAGCTGTTTTTT	CASRGTGEYTGELFF
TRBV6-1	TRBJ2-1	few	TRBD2	TGTGCCAGCAGTGTCTGGCGGGGGGGCCATGAGCAGTTCTTC	CASSVWRGGHEQFF
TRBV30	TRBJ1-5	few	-	TGTGCCTGGAGTGGCGGACAGCGCAATCAGCCCCAGCATTTT	CAWSGGQRNQPQHF
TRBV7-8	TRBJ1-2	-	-	TGTGCCAGCAGCTCCCGGGGTTATGGCTACACCTTC	CASSSRGYGYTF
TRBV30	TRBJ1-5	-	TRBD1	TGTGCCTGGAGTGTACGTCGGGGACAGGGGATGCATAGCAATCAGCCCCAGCATTTT	CAWSVRRGQGMHSNQPQHF
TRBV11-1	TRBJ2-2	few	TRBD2	TGTGCCAGCAGCTTAAGACGGGGGGGGTCCGGGGAGCTGTTTTTT	CASSLRRGGSGELFF